Listed below are T cell receptor beta chains from one sample, sequenced in a study of OX40 agonist ivuxolimab in advanced cancers. Using immunoSEQ multiplex PCR, the repertoire was profiled, and TCRdb retains in-frame clones only, with some absent. The sample holds 90,000 to 100,000 clones; 87% are singletons and the top ten take around 0.52%. Sequenced here: CD4+ or CD8+ T cells sorted from blood, sampled in a trial of the OX40 agonist ivuxolimab. These receptors originate from an adult with an advanced solid tumor such as melanoma, head and neck, liver or kidney cancer. The CDR3 runs from the conserved cysteine through the conserved F or W. Each record gives: V gene, clone size, D gene, J gene, CDR3 protein, CDR3 DNA. A D gene is named only where the DNA matches it firmly. Only part of the rows carry a size: once, few, many, or a class if the clone is expanded.

V gene: TRBV7-9
clone size: NA
D gene: NA
J gene: TRBJ2-1
CDR3 protein: CASSFVVDEQFF
CDR3 DNA: TGTGCCAGCAGCTTCGTTGTCGATGAGCAGTTCTTC

V gene: TRBV16
clone size: NA
D gene: NA
J gene: TRBJ1-1
CDR3 protein: CASSQGHSLNTEAFF
CDR3 DNA: TGTGCCAGCAGCCAAGGTCACAGCCTGAACACTGAAGCTTTCTTT

V gene: TRBV27
clone size: once
D gene: NA
J gene: TRBJ1-6
CDR3 protein: CASSSPIFYNSPLHF
CDR3 DNA: TGTGCCAGCAGTTCACCGATTTTCTATAATTCACCCCTCCACTTT

V gene: TRBV9
clone size: NA
D gene: NA
J gene: TRBJ2-5
CDR3 protein: CASSEGRETQYF
CDR3 DNA: TGTGCCAGCAGCGAAGGGAGGGAGACCCAGTACTTC

V gene: TRBV5-1
clone size: once
D gene: NA
J gene: TRBJ2-3
CDR3 protein: CASSPTVGGPADTQYF
CDR3 DNA: TGCGCCAGCAGCCCCACAGTGGGGGGGCCCGCAGATACGCAGTATTTT

V gene: TRBV10-3
clone size: NA
D gene: NA
J gene: TRBJ2-7
CDR3 protein: CAISEGAVVRTYEQYF
CDR3 DNA: TGTGCCATCAGTGAAGGGGCAGTGGTCCGCACCTACGAGCAGTACTTC

V gene: TRBV5-6
clone size: NA
D gene: NA
J gene: TRBJ1-4
CDR3 protein: CASSLVRGEKLFF
CDR3 DNA: TGTGCCAGCAGCTTGGTTCGGGGTGAAAAACTGTTTTTT

V gene: TRBV18
clone size: NA
D gene: TRBD1
J gene: TRBJ1-5
CDR3 protein: CASSPGTGDQPQHF
CDR3 DNA: TGTGCCAGCTCACCCGGGACAGGGGACCAGCCCCAGCATTTT

V gene: TRBV7-2
clone size: NA
D gene: NA
J gene: TRBJ1-3
CDR3 protein: CASSLVRAVSGNTIYF
CDR3 DNA: TGTGCCAGCAGCTTAGTAAGAGCAGTCTCTGGAAACACCATATATTTT

V gene: TRBV27
clone size: NA
D gene: TRBD1
J gene: TRBJ1-5
CDR3 protein: CASSLKGGASNQPQHF
CDR3 DNA: TGTGCCAGCAGTTTAAAAGGGGGCGCGAGCAATCAGCCCCAGCATTTT

V gene: TRBV14
clone size: NA
D gene: TRBD1
J gene: TRBJ1-1
CDR3 protein: CASSQDQQGLGTEAFF
CDR3 DNA: TGTGCCAGCAGCCAAGATCAACAGGGGTTGGGCACTGAAGCTTTCTTT

V gene: TRBV7-2
clone size: NA
D gene: NA
J gene: TRBJ1-3
CDR3 protein: CASSPGGRLSGNTIYF
CDR3 DNA: TGTGCCAGCAGCCCCGGGGGGCGGCTTTCTGGAAACACCATATATTTT

V gene: TRBV19
clone size: NA
D gene: TRBD2
J gene: TRBJ2-3
CDR3 protein: CASTPSGGATDTQYF
CDR3 DNA: TGTGCCAGTACCCCTAGCGGGGGGGCAACAGATACGCAGTATTTT

V gene: TRBV6-5
clone size: NA
D gene: NA
J gene: TRBJ2-3
CDR3 protein: CASSNPLLGTDTQYF
CDR3 DNA: TGTGCCAGCAGCAACCCCCTCCTAGGCACAGATACGCAGTATTTT

V gene: TRBV7-8
clone size: NA
D gene: NA
J gene: TRBJ2-4
CDR3 protein: CASSLAEVAKNIQYF
CDR3 DNA: TGTGCCAGCAGCTTAGCGGAGGTAGCCAAAAACATTCAGTACTTC

V gene: TRBV29-1
clone size: NA
D gene: TRBD1
J gene: TRBJ1-1
CDR3 protein: CSVGRDRGDTEAFF
CDR3 DNA: TGCAGCGTAGGGAGGGACAGGGGGGACACTGAAGCTTTCTTT

V gene: TRBV5-1
clone size: NA
D gene: TRBD2
J gene: TRBJ2-7
CDR3 protein: CASSLRSGGSYEQYF
CDR3 DNA: TGCGCCAGCAGCTTGAGGTCGGGGGGCTCCTACGAGCAGTACTTC

V gene: TRBV6-1
clone size: NA
D gene: TRBD2
J gene: TRBJ2-3
CDR3 protein: CASSVTSGGRDTQYF
CDR3 DNA: TGTGCCAGCAGTGTGACTAGCGGGGGGAGGGATACGCAGTATTTT

V gene: TRBV5-1
clone size: NA
D gene: TRBD1
J gene: TRBJ1-2
CDR3 protein: CASSTGGENGYTF
CDR3 DNA: TGCGCCAGCAGTACAGGGGGCGAGAATGGCTACACCTTC

V gene: TRBV5-1
clone size: NA
D gene: NA
J gene: TRBJ1-4
CDR3 protein: CASSLGQGNEKLFF
CDR3 DNA: TGCGCCAGCAGCTTGGGCCAGGGTAATGAAAAACTGTTTTTT

V gene: TRBV5-1
clone size: NA
D gene: NA
J gene: TRBJ1-5
CDR3 protein: CASSKEPQDQPQHF
CDR3 DNA: TGCGCCAGCAGCAAGGAACCACAGGATCAGCCCCAGCATTTT

V gene: TRBV7-2
clone size: NA
D gene: NA
J gene: TRBJ2-7
CDR3 protein: CASSSFSYEQYF
CDR3 DNA: TGTGCCAGCAGCTCGTTCTCCTACGAGCAGTACTTC

V gene: TRBV18
clone size: few
D gene: NA
J gene: TRBJ1-1
CDR3 protein: CASSPTQVGGTEAFF
CDR3 DNA: TGTGCCAGCTCACCGACCCAAGTGGGAGGGACTGAAGCTTTCTTT

V gene: TRBV10-3
clone size: NA
D gene: TRBD1
J gene: TRBJ1-1
CDR3 protein: CAISPGQGTEAFF
CDR3 DNA: TGTGCCATCAGCCCCGGACAGGGCACTGAAGCTTTCTTT

V gene: TRBV5-8
clone size: NA
D gene: NA
J gene: TRBJ2-2
CDR3 protein: CASSLEQSILTGELFF
CDR3 DNA: TGTGCCAGCAGTCTGGAGCAAAGCATTTTAACCGGGGAGCTGTTTTTT

V gene: TRBV29-1
clone size: NA
D gene: TRBD1
J gene: TRBJ2-1
CDR3 protein: CSVVGGQGYNEQFF
CDR3 DNA: TGCAGCGTTGTGGGCGGACAGGGGTACAATGAGCAGTTCTTC

V gene: TRBV2
clone size: NA
D gene: NA
J gene: TRBJ2-5
CDR3 protein: CASSEGLKGTQYF
CDR3 DNA: TGTGCCAGCAGTGAGGGTCTAAAGGGAACCCAGTACTTC

V gene: TRBV5-5
clone size: NA
D gene: NA
J gene: TRBJ2-6
CDR3 protein: CASSLQGANVLTF
CDR3 DNA: TGTGCCAGCAGCCTCCAGGGGGCCAACGTCCTGACTTTC

V gene: TRBV7-2
clone size: NA
D gene: NA
J gene: TRBJ2-6
CDR3 protein: CASSLAGGDVLTF
CDR3 DNA: TGTGCCAGCAGCTTAGCAGGCGGGGACGTCCTGACTTTC

V gene: TRBV19
clone size: NA
D gene: NA
J gene: TRBJ2-1
CDR3 protein: CASSIGLVGNNEQFF
CDR3 DNA: TGTGCCAGTAGTATTGGGCTAGTGGGGAACAATGAGCAGTTCTTC

V gene: TRBV5-1
clone size: few
D gene: NA
J gene: TRBJ1-4
CDR3 protein: CASSVGGTNEKLFF
CDR3 DNA: TGCGCCAGCAGCGTAGGGGGGACTAATGAAAAACTGTTTTTT

V gene: TRBV4-2
clone size: NA
D gene: TRBD1
J gene: TRBJ1-3
CDR3 protein: CASSQELTGGIGNTIYF
CDR3 DNA: TGTGCCAGCAGCCAAGAGTTAACAGGGGGCATTGGAAACACCATATATTTT

V gene: TRBV7-9
clone size: NA
D gene: NA
J gene: TRBJ2-5
CDR3 protein: CASSSAAATKETQYF
CDR3 DNA: TGTGCCAGCAGCTCCGCGGCGGCAACTAAAGAGACCCAGTACTTC

V gene: TRBV28
clone size: few
D gene: NA
J gene: TRBJ1-2
CDR3 protein: CATQRRDYGYTF
CDR3 DNA: TGTGCCACCCAGCGCCGGGACTATGGCTACACCTTC

V gene: TRBV6-6
clone size: NA
D gene: NA
J gene: TRBJ1-1
CDR3 protein: CASKIGGLTEAFF
CDR3 DNA: TGTGCCAGCAAAATAGGTGGATTGACTGAAGCTTTCTTT

V gene: TRBV9
clone size: NA
D gene: NA
J gene: TRBJ2-2
CDR3 protein: CASSVGLGGQYTGELFF
CDR3 DNA: TGTGCCAGCAGCGTAGGTTTGGGGGGACAGTACACCGGGGAGCTGTTTTTT

V gene: TRBV25-1
clone size: once
D gene: NA
J gene: TRBJ1-4
CDR3 protein: CASSDSTRGQTVLFF
CDR3 DNA: TGTGCCAGCAGTGACTCCACTCGAGGCCAAACGGTACTGTTTTTT

V gene: TRBV5-1
clone size: once
D gene: TRBD1
J gene: TRBJ1-2
CDR3 protein: CASSWGGQNYGYTF
CDR3 DNA: TGCGCCAGCAGCTGGGGGGGACAGAACTATGGCTACACCTTC

V gene: TRBV18
clone size: NA
D gene: TRBD1
J gene: TRBJ1-5
CDR3 protein: CASSQTGGLNQPQHF
CDR3 DNA: TGTGCCAGCTCACAGACAGGGGGGCTCAATCAGCCCCAGCATTTT

V gene: TRBV5-8
clone size: few
D gene: NA
J gene: TRBJ2-1
CDR3 protein: CASSLGYEQFF
CDR3 DNA: TGTGCCAGCAGCTTAGGTTATGAGCAGTTCTTC

V gene: TRBV5-1
clone size: NA
D gene: NA
J gene: TRBJ2-6
CDR3 protein: CASSLVMGWSSGANVLTF
CDR3 DNA: TGCGCCAGCAGCTTGGTTATGGGGTGGAGCTCTGGGGCCAACGTCCTGACTTTC

V gene: TRBV10-3
clone size: NA
D gene: NA
J gene: TRBJ2-2
CDR3 protein: CAISGGPPLAQGGGWAGELFF
CDR3 DNA: TGTGCCATCAGTGGGGGCCCCCCACTAGCGCAGGGGGGCGGTTGGGCCGGGGAGCTGTTTTTT

V gene: TRBV4-2
clone size: NA
D gene: NA
J gene: TRBJ2-5
CDR3 protein: CASSQEALQETQYF
CDR3 DNA: TGTGCCAGCAGCCAAGAGGCTCTCCAAGAGACCCAGTACTTC

V gene: TRBV5-4
clone size: NA
D gene: NA
J gene: TRBJ2-7
CDR3 protein: CASSLGGLGVQTYEQYF
CDR3 DNA: TGTGCCAGCAGCTTGGGGGGGCTAGGGGTACAAACCTACGAGCAGTACTTC

V gene: TRBV29-1
clone size: NA
D gene: NA
J gene: TRBJ1-1
CDR3 protein: CSAMNTEAFF
CDR3 DNA: TGCAGCGCTATGAACACTGAAGCTTTCTTT

V gene: TRBV7-9
clone size: NA
D gene: TRBD1
J gene: TRBJ1-2
CDR3 protein: CASLPGGGVGYGYTF
CDR3 DNA: TGTGCCAGTCTCCCGGGAGGGGGCGTGGGATATGGCTACACCTTC

V gene: TRBV2
clone size: once
D gene: NA
J gene: TRBJ2-2
CDR3 protein: CASSTGTGELFF
CDR3 DNA: TGTGCCAGCAGCACAGGCACCGGGGAGCTGTTTTTT

V gene: TRBV9
clone size: once
D gene: NA
J gene: TRBJ2-3
CDR3 protein: CASSVGLTEGTDTQYF
CDR3 DNA: TGTGCCAGCAGCGTAGGCCTTACAGAGGGCACAGATACGCAGTATTTT

V gene: TRBV6-1
clone size: NA
D gene: NA
J gene: TRBJ1-2
CDR3 protein: CASSGRKEGYGYTF
CDR3 DNA: TGTGCCAGCAGTGGGCGCAAGGAGGGTTATGGCTACACCTTC

V gene: TRBV2
clone size: NA
D gene: NA
J gene: TRBJ1-5
CDR3 protein: CASSTWRYSNQPQHF
CDR3 DNA: TGTGCCAGCAGTACCTGGAGGTATAGCAATCAGCCCCAGCATTTT

V gene: TRBV7-2
clone size: once
D gene: NA
J gene: TRBJ2-5
CDR3 protein: CASSLGESFGVETQYF
CDR3 DNA: TGTGCCAGCAGCTTAGGGGAATCTTTCGGGGTAGAGACCCAGTACTTC